Below, 14 T cell receptor beta chains from the same sample are listed, as sequenced in a study of blood T cell repertoires in COVID-19. Measured with immunoSEQ multiplex PCR; TCRdb has only the in-frame clones, and not every one. The sample contains a few hundred thousand clones, roughly nine tenths of which appear only once. The sample consisted of PBMCs or T cells enriched from blood (not recorded which). Every receptor here comes from a woman aged 40 to 50 who had been exposed to COVID-19.

DNA of the CDR3: TGTGCCAGCAGTGAAAGGGGGCTGTCCGTTAGAAATGAGCAGTTCTTC. Protein sequence: CASSERGLSVRNEQFF. V is TRBV2 and J is TRBJ2-1; 7 bases agree with TRBD1. The V segment lost 2 bases and the J segment 7 bases; nucleotides outside the gene matches: 11. The CDR3 loop spans 16 amino acids. Germline-derived CDR1 and CDR2 are SNHLY and FYNNEI.

The rearrangement uses TRBV7-9 and TRBJ2-4, with TRBD1 matching over 7 bases. The CDR3 length is 17 residues. With V trimmed by 1 base and J by 4 bases, 10 bases remained unmatched. CDR1 and CDR2 (germline): SEHNR, FQNEAQ (reference sequence). CDR3 DNA: TGTGCCAGCAGCTTAGGCGTCGCCCGGGACAGTAAAAACATTCAGTACTTC. The encoded protein is CASSLGVARDSKNIQYF.

About this clone: Germline and junction disagree at one end, which may indicate a read error. This chain uses TRBV12-3 or TRBV12-4 with TRBJ2-4, with D perhaps TRBD2 (5 bases). CDR3 length: 12 amino acids. CDR3 bases: TGTGTCAGCAGCCCGGGGTCTGTGATTCAGTACTTC. This sequence encodes CVSSPGSVIQYF.

The rearrangement links TRBV10-2 to TRBJ1-6; 7 bases map to TRBD1. There are 14 residues in the CDR3. V lost 6 bases and J lost 1; bases outside the gene matches: 0. From germline, CDR1 is WSHSY and CDR2 SAAADI. CDR3 loop: CASRDRSYNSPLHF. CDR3 sequence (DNA): TGCGCCAGCAGGGACAGGTCCTATAATTCACCCCTCCACTTT.

This sequence joins TRBV19 and TRBJ2-1; D call uncertain. Germline CDR1 and CDR2: LNHDA and SQIVND (reference sequence). Trimming removed 5 bases from V and 4 bases from J, with 12 bases in between. The CDR3 extends over 14 amino acids. The CDR3 region is CASSRSRSYNEQFF. The DNA of the CDR3 is TGTGCCAGTAGTCGCTCGCGCTCGTACAATGAGCAGTTCTTC.

This clone came up many times. The chain carries TRBV6-2 or TRBV6-3 and TRBJ2-7; tentative D call: TRBD2 (6 bases). This CDR3 spans 15 amino acids. Per the germline V gene, CDR1 is MNHEY and CDR2 is SVGEGT. V was clipped by 2 bases and J by 4 bases, with 15 bases between them. The CDR3 region has the DNA TGTGCCAGCAGTTACCAGGCGGGGACCCCTTACGAGCAGTACTTC. Translation: CASSYQAGTPYEQYF.

This CDR3 is CASSPNIGTSDTQYF. CDR3 DNA: TGCGCCAGCAGCCCTAACATCGGGACTAGTGATACGCAGTATTTT. The genes are TRBV5-1 and TRBJ2-3, with 8 positions matching TRBD2. Germline V gene lookup returns CDR1 SGHRS and CDR2 YFSETQ. This CDR3 contains 15 residues. V was clipped by 4 bases and J by 6 bases; unmatched bases: 10.

The chain employs TRBV3-1 (or the pseudogene TRBV3-2) and TRBJ2-7; 7 nucleotides match TRBD1. The J segment lost 6 bases and the V segment lost 6 bases, leaving 5 bases of the junction unmatched. The germline V gene encodes CDR1 LGHDT and CDR2 YNNKEL (reference sequence). The CDR3 is 12 amino acids. The CDR3 nucleotides are TGTGCCAGCAGGACAGGGTTGGGCGAGCAGTACTTC. It encodes CASRTGLGEQYF.

This clone was seen just once. This sequence joins TRBV6-2 or TRBV6-3 and TRBJ2-1, with 8 bases identical to TRBD2. V was clipped by 0 bases and J by 1 base; unmatched bases: 2. This CDR3 comprises 16 residues. CDR1 MNHEY and CDR2 SVGEGT come from the germline V gene. The CDR3 nucleotides are TGTGCCAGCAGTTACTCGACTAGCGTTTCCTACAATGAGCAGTTCTTC. Translation: CASSYSTSVSYNEQFF.

V and J are TRBV3-1 (or the pseudogene TRBV3-2) and TRBJ2-7; tentative D call: TRBD1 (6 bases). V lost 4 bases and J lost 2, with 15 bases in between. There are 15 residues in the CDR3. CDR1 and CDR2 from the germline V gene are LGHDT and YNNKEL (reference sequence). CDR3 region: CASSPRPGAPYEQYF. For the CDR3, the DNA is TGTGCCAGCAGCCCCCGCCCAGGGGCCCCCTACGAGCAGTACTTC.

The V gene is TRBV5-1, the J gene TRBJ2-3; possible D gene TRBD2, 5 bases. This CDR3 has 17 amino acids. Germline V CDR1 and CDR2: SGHRS, YFSETQ. V was shortened by 4 bases and J by 4 bases, with 22 bases between the two germline ends. This chain's CDR3 is CASSPPMSAGVPDTQYF. The CDR3 coding sequence is TGCGCCAGCAGCCCGCCTATGAGTGCCGGGGTCCCAGATACGCAGTATTTT. The full variable domain, with the rest looked up from reference TRBV5-1 and TRBJ2-3, is KAGVTQTPRYLIKTRGQQVTLSCSPISGHRSVSWYQQTPGQGLQFLFEYFSETQRNKGNFPGRFSGRQFSNSRSEMNVSTLELGDSALYLCASSPPMSAGVPDTQYFGPGTRLTVL.

The CDR3 reads CATSDPRGLPYEQYF. The CDR3 region has the DNA TGTGCCACCAGTGATCCCCGGGGACTCCCCTACGAGCAGTACTTC. The chain is built from TRBV24-1 and TRBJ2-7, with D maybe TRBD2 (6 bases). This CDR3 is built from 15 residues. Germline CDR1 is KGHDR and CDR2 is SFDVKD. Trimming pared 3 bases from V and 2 bases from J, leaving 13 bases between.

The chain combines TRBV27 with TRBJ2-2, with 8 bases lining up with TRBD1. V dropped 4 bases and J dropped 5; count of bases not matched to a gene: 9. The CDR3 spans 16 residues. Germline assignment: CDR1 MNHEY and CDR2 SMNVEV (reference sequence). CDR3 in amino acids: CASSSTRQGRTGELFF. For the CDR3, the DNA is TGTGCCAGCAGTTCTACCCGACAGGGGCGGACCGGGGAGCTGTTTTTT.

The chain recombines TRBV4-2 with TRBJ2-6; D is ambiguous. CDR1 is LGHNA, CDR2 YNFKEQ, per germline. This CDR3 has 14 amino acids. Trimming took 0 bases from V and 3 from J, leaving 3 bases between them. CDR3 nucleotide sequence: TGTGCCAGCAGCCAAGATAGTGGGGCCAACGTCCTGACTTTC. Translating gives CASSQDSGANVLTF.